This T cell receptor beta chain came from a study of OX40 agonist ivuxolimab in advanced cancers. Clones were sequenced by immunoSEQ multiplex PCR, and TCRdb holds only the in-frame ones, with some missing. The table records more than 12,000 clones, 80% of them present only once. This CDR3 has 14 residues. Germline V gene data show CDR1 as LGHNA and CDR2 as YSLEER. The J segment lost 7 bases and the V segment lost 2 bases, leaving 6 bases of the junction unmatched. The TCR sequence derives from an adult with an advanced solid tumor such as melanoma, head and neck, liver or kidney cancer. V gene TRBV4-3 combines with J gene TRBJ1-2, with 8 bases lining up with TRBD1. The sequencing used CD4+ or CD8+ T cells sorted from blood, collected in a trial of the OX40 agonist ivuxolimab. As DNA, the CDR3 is TGCGCCAGCAGCCAAACCACAGGGGGGGGTGGCTACACCTTC. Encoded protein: CASSQTTGGGGYTF.